Below are 7 T cell receptor beta chains sequenced from a single sample in a study of blood T cell repertoires in COVID-19. Generated by immunoSEQ multiplex PCR, the TCRdb table keeps only in-frame clones and is missing some. The table records a few hundred thousand clones, approximately 88% of them present only once. What was sequenced was PBMCs or T cells enriched from blood (not recorded which). These receptors all stem from a woman in her thirties or forties who had been exposed to COVID-19.

The chain has TRBV7-9 and TRBJ1-2, with D maybe TRBD1 (5 bases). Trimming stripped 2 bases from V and 4 bases from J, with 8 bases between. This CDR3 is 13 amino acids long. Germline assignment: CDR1 SEHNR and CDR2 FQNEAQ (reference sequence). The CDR3, as DNA: TGTGCCAGCAGCTTACGCGACAGCTATGGCTACACCTTC. This encodes CASSLRDSYGYTF.

The chain joins TRBV11-2 to TRBJ2-7; D not certain. This CDR3 has 17 residues. V lost 3 bases to trimming and J lost 2 bases, with 20 bases between them. Per germline, CDR1 SGHAT and CDR2 FQNNGV. CDR3 in DNA: TGTGCCAGCAGCTTTACTGGCGGTCAGCTCCTTCCCTACGAGCAGTACTTC. This codes for CASSFTGGQLLPYEQYF.

V usage is TRBV19 and J usage is TRBJ1-1; D remains ambiguous. V was shortened by 9 bases and J by 4 bases, with 15 bases between the two germline ends. The CDR3 consists of 13 residues. Germline assignment: CDR1 LNHDA and CDR2 SQIVND (reference sequence). CDR3 DNA: TGTGCCAGCCGCAGGACCGGGATCACTGAAGCTTTCTTT. Its translation is CASRRTGITEAFF.

The CDR3 spells CASSPPGSTNEKLFF. The CDR3 DNA follows: TGTGCCAGCAGCCCCCCAGGGTCTACTAATGAAAAACTGTTTTTT. The gene calls are TRBV7-8 and TRBJ1-4; D is perhaps TRBD1 (5 bases). The CDR3 covers 15 residues. V shed 5 bases and J shed 2 bases, with 12 bases lying between them. Germline V gene data show CDR1 as SGHVS and CDR2 as FQNEAQ.

The chain carries TRBV6-2 or TRBV6-3 and TRBJ1-5; D perhaps matches TRBD1 (5 bases). Between the trimmed V and J ends, which lost 2 bases and 2 bases, there was a span of 13 bases. This CDR3 contains 16 residues. Germline V gene sequence: CDR1 MNHEY, CDR2 SVGEGT. The CDR3 region has the DNA TGTGCCAGCAGTTACCTCAGGGAGGTCGGCAATCAGCCCCAGCATTTT. This codes for CASSYLREVGNQPQHF.

The V gene is TRBV27, the J gene TRBJ1-6, with D possibly being TRBD1 (6 bases). CDR1 MNHEY and CDR2 SMNVEV come from the germline V gene (reference sequence). The CDR3 sequence is 13 residues long. With 10 bases removed from V and 8 bases from J, the gap between germline ends came to 15 bases. For the CDR3, the DNA is TGTGCCACCAAGGGGGGAGGGCATTCACCCCTCCACTTT. The encoded protein is CATKGGGHSPLHF.

This clone came up a few times. The rearrangement joins TRBV19 to TRBJ2-3; TRBD2 aligns across 11 bases. The CDR3 has 17 residues. The V gene end was trimmed by 1 base and the J gene end by 2 bases; junction bases not matched to a gene: 5. Looked up from germline, CDR1 is LNHDA and CDR2 is SQIVND (reference sequence). The CDR3 region has the DNA TGTGCCAGTAGTATAGGGGCTAGCGGGAGGCACACAGATACGCAGTATTTT. Its protein product is CASSIGASGRHTDTQYF.